The rows below give T cell receptor beta chains drawn from one sample of a study of CD4+ T cells in melanoma. Repertoires were generated with immunoSEQ multiplex PCR, while TCRdb's copy carries only in-frame clones and drops some. Here the sample spans around 11,000 clones, 65% to 75% being singletons. The sample taken for sequencing was cells from a culture (not recorded whether cultured in vitro). All receptors derive from a human donor with melanoma. Each CDR3 is given with its conserved first and last residue. D genes are given only for firm matches. Some rows have no size entry. The others give once, few or many, or a class for an expanded clone.

d_call clone_size j_call v_call cdr3_aa cdr3_nt
. . TRBJ1-1 TRBV19 CASSISGLNTEAFF TGTGCCAGTAGTATTTCCGGACTGAACACTGAAGCTTTCTTT
TRBD1 . TRBJ1-4 TRBV7-9 CASSPQTGLGEKLFF TGTGCCAGCAGCCCACAGACAGGGTTAGGCGAAAAACTGTTTTTT
TRBD1 . TRBJ2-7 TRBV19 CASSRDRGPEQYF TGTGCCAGTAGTCGGGACAGGGGACCCGAGCAGTACTTC
. . TRBJ2-7 TRBV27 CASSLRPPGVYFAYEQYF TGTGCCAGCAGTTTAAGACCCCCAGGGGTTTATTTCGCTTACGAGCAGTACTTC
. few TRBJ2-5 TRBV5-1 CASSLSGYQETQYF TGCGCCAGCAGCTTGTCAGGGTACCAAGAGACCCAGTACTTC
. once TRBJ1-1 TRBV7-8 CASSLVMGIKNTEAFF TGTGCCAGCAGCTTAGTGATGGGAATTAAGAACACTGAAGCTTTCTTT
TRBD1 . TRBJ2-5 TRBV5-6 CASNAGQGPQETQYF TGTGCCAGCAACGCTGGACAGGGGCCCCAAGAGACCCAGTACTTC
. few TRBJ2-5 TRBV4-2 CASSQEGQSVETQYF TGTGCCAGCAGCCAAGAAGGGCAGTCCGTAGAGACCCAGTACTTC
. once TRBJ1-2 TRBV11-2 CASSFGGRDGYTF TGTGCCAGCAGCTTTGGGGGGCGCGATGGCTACACCTTC
TRBD2 . TRBJ2-7 TRBV6-5 CASSPTSGGLYEQYF TGTGCCAGCAGTCCGACTAGCGGGGGGTTATACGAGCAGTACTTC
. . TRBJ1-5 TRBV5-8 CASSLDQPQHF TGTGCCAGCAGCTTGGACCAGCCCCAGCATTTT
. . TRBJ1-1 TRBV5-4 CASSLDSVFGAFF TGTGCCAGCAGCTTGGATAGTGTCTTTGGAGCTTTCTTT
. . TRBJ2-7 TRBV6-8 CASSSGRQYEQYF TGTGCCAGCAGTTCAGGGCGTCAGTACGAGCAGTACTTC
. few TRBJ2-1 TRBV6-1 CASSVWANNEQFF TGTGCCAGCAGTGTCTGGGCTAACAATGAGCAGTTCTTC
TRBD1 few TRBJ1-2 TRBV2 CASRTQGRAYGYTF TGTGCCAGCAGGACACAGGGGCGGGCCTATGGCTACACCTTC
. . TRBJ1-4 TRBV7-9 CASSFGRLEKLFF TGTGCCAGCAGCTTCGGCAGGCTGGAAAAACTGTTTTTT
. . TRBJ1-2 TRBV29-1 CSVEGPRGVNYGYTF TGCAGCGTTGAAGGGCCGCGGGGTGTAAACTATGGCTACACCTTC
TRBD1 . TRBJ1-2 TRBV7-9 CASSRTGAYNGYTF TGTGCCAGCAGCCGGACAGGGGCCTACAATGGCTACACCTTC
. . TRBJ1-2 TRBV4-1 CASSQFPPGYGYTF TGCGCCAGCAGCCAGTTCCCCCCGGGTTATGGCTACACCTTC
. . TRBJ2-5 TRBV9 CASSVVAQGDIETQYF TGTGCCAGCAGCGTAGTCGCGCAGGGTGACATCGAGACCCAGTACTTC
TRBD2 . TRBJ2-3 TRBV6-1 CASSEVGLAEYF TGTGCCAGCAGTGAAGTTGGACTAGCGGAGTATTTT
. . TRBJ2-3 TRBV5-6 CASSLARGTQYF TGTGCCAGCAGCTTGGCCCGGGGTACGCAGTATTTT
. few TRBJ1-6 TRBV30 CAWSVGWTDSPLHF TGTGCCTGGAGTGTCGGGTGGACGGATTCACCCCTCCACTTT
. few TRBJ1-6 TRBV2 CASTLRRNSPLHF TGTGCCAGCACCCTTCGCCGGAATTCACCCCTCCACTTT
TRBD1 . TRBJ1-6 TRBV5-6 CASSPRDRVSSPLHF TGTGCCAGCAGCCCGCGGGACAGGGTGAGTTCACCCCTCCACTTT
. . TRBJ1-2 TRBV7-3 CASSSGDGYGYTF TGTGCCAGCAGCTCAGGAGATGGATATGGCTACACCTTC
. . TRBJ1-2 TRBV5-1 CASSAGRINYGYTF TGCGCCAGCAGCGCGGGGCGAATTAACTATGGCTACACCTTC